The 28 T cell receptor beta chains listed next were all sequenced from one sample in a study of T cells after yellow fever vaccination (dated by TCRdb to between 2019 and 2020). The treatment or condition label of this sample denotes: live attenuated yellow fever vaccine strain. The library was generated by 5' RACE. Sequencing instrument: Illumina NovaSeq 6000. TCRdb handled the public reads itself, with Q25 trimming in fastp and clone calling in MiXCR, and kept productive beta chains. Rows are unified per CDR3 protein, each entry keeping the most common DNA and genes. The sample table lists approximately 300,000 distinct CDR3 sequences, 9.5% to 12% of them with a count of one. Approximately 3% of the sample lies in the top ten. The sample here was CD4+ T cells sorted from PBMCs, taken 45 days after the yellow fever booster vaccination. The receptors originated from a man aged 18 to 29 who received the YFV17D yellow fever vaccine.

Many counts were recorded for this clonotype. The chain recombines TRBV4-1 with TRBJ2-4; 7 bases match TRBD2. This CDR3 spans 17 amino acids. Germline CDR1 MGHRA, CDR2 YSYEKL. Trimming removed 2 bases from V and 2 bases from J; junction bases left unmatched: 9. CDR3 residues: CASSQLPGGTSKNIQYF. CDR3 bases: TGCGCCAGCAGCCAACTACCCGGGGGGACGTCCAAAAACATTCAGTACTTC.

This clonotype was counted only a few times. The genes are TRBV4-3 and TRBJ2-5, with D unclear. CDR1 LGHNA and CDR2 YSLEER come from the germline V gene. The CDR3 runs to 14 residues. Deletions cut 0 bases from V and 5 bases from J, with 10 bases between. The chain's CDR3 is CASSQDLGVETQYF. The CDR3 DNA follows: TGCGCCAGCAGCCAAGATCTTGGAGTTGAGACCCAGTACTTC.

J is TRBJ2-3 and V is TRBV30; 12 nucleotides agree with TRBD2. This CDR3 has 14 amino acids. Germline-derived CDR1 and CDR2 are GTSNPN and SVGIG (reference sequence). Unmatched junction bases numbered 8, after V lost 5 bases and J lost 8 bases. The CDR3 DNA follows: TGTGCCTGGTCGACTAGCGGGGGTACCGGTACGCAGTATTTT. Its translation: CAWSTSGGTGTQYF.

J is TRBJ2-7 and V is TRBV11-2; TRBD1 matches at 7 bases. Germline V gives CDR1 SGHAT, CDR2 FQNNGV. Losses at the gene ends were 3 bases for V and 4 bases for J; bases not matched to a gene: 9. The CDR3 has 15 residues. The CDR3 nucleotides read TGTGCCAGCAGCTTGGGGACAGCGAGGTTGTACGAGCAGTACTTC. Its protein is CASSLGTARLYEQYF.

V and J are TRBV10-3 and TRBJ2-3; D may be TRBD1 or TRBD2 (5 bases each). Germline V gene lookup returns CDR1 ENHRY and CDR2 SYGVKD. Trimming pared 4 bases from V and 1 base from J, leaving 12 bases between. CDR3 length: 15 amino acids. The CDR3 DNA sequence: TGTGCCATCAGTGCGGGGCTAGCTGGCACAGATACGCAGTATTTT. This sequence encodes CAISAGLAGTDTQYF.

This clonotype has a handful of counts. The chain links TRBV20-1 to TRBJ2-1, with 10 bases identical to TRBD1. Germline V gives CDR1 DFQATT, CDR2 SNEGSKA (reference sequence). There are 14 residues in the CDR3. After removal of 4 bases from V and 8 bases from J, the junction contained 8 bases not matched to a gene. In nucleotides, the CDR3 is TGCAGTGCTACCGGGACAGGGGATTTCGATGAGCAGTTCTTC. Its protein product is CSATGTGDFDEQFF.

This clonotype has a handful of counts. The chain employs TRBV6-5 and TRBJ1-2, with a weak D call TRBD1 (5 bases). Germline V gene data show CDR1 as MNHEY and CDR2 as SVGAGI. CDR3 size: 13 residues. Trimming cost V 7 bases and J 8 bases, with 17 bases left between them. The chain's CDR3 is CASKKGAGGGYTF. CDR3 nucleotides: TGTGCCAGCAAAAAAGGGGCAGGCGGGGGCTACACCTTC.

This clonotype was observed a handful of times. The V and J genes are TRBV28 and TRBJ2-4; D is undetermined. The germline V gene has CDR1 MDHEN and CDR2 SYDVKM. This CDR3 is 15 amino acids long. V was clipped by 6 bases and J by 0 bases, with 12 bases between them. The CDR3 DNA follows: TGTGCCAGCAGCCCAACGGAACTAGCCAAAAACATTCAGTACTTC. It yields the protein CASSPTELAKNIQYF. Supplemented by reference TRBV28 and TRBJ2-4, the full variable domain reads DVKVTQSSRYLVKRTGEKVFLECVQDMDHENMFWYRQDPGLGLRLIYFSYDVKMKEKGDIPEGYSVSREKKERFSLILESASTNQTSMYLCASSPTELAKNIQYFGAGTRLSVL.

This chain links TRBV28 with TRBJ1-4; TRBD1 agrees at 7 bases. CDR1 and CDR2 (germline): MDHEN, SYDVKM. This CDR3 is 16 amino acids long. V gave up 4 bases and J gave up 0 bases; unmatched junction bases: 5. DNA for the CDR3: TGTGCCAGCAGTTCCGGACAGGAACCAACTAATGAAAAACTGTTTTTT. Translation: CASSSGQEPTNEKLFF.

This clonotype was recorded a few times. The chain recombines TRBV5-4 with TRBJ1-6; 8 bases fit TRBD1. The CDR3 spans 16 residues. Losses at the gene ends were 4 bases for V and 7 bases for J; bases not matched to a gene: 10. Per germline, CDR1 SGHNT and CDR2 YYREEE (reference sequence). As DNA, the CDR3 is TGTGCCAGCAGCCTCGTAGCAGGGGGCGCAAATTCACCCCTCCACTTT. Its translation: CASSLVAGGANSPLHF.

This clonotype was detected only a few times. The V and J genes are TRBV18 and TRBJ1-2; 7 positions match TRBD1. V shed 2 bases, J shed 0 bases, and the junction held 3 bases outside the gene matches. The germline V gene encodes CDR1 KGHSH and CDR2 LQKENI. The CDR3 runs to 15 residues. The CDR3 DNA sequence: TGTGCCAGCTCACCAGGGACAGAATCTAACTATGGCTACACCTTC. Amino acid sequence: CASSPGTESNYGYTF.

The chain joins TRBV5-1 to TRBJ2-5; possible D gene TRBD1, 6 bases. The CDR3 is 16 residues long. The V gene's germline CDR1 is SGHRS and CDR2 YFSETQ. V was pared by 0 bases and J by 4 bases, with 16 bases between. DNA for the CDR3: TGCGCCAGCAGCTTGGCGGGCAGGGGTTACGGAGAGACCCAGTACTTC. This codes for CASSLAGRGYGETQYF.

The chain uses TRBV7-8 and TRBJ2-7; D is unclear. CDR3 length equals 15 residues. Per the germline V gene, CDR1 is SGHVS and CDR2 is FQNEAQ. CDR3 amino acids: CARSSPSARLHEQYV. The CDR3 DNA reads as TGTGCCCGCAGCTCCCCGTCGGCCAGGCTACACGAGCAGTACGTC.

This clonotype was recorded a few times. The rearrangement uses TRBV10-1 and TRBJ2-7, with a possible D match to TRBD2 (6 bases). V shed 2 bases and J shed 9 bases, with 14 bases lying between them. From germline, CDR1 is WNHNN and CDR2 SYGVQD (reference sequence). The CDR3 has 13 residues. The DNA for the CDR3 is TGCGCCAGCAGTGAGAGTGGAGGGCTACCGCAGTACTTC. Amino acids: CASSESGGLPQYF.

The CDR3 region is CASSEQGWDSPLHF. The CDR3 DNA reads TGTGCCAGCAGCGAACAGGGTTGGGATTCACCCCTCCACTTT. The chain is built from TRBV7-3 and TRBJ1-6; perhaps TRBD1 as D (6 bases). Trimming shortened V by 5 bases and J by 8 bases, and 13 bases separated the two germline ends. The CDR3 runs to 14 residues. The V gene's germline CDR1 is SGHTA and CDR2 FQGTGA.

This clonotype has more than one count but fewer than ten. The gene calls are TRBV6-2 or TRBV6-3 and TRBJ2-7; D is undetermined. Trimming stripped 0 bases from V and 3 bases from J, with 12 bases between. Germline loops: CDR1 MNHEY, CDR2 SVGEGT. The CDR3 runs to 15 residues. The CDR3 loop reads CASSYSKSQIYEQYF. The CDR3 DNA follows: TGTGCCAGCAGTTACTCGAAGTCGCAGATCTACGAGCAGTACTTC.

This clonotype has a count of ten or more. For the CDR3, the DNA is TGTGCCAGCAGTTACTCGAGCCAGCCGGAGAATGAAAAACTGTTTTTT. Translated: CASSYSSQPENEKLFF. V and J are TRBV6-5 and TRBJ1-4; D is uncertain. V lost 0 bases and J 5 bases, leaving 13 bases between the germline ends. Germline V gene lookup returns CDR1 MNHEY and CDR2 SVGAGI. The CDR3 spans 16 residues.

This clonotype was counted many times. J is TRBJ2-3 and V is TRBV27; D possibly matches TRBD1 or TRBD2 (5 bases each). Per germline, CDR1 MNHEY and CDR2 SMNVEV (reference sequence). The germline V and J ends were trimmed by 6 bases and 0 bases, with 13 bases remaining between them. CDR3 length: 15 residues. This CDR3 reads CASRAGAGSTDTQYF. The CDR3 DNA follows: TGTGCCAGCAGGGCCGGGGCGGGTAGCACAGATACGCAGTATTTT.

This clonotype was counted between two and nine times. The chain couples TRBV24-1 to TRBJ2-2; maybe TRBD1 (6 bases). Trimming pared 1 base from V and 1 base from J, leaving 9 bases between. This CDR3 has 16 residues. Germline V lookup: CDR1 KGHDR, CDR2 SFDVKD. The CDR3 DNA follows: TGTGCCACCAGTGATTTTGGCAGGGGGAACACCGGGGAGCTGTTTTTT. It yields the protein CATSDFGRGNTGELFF.

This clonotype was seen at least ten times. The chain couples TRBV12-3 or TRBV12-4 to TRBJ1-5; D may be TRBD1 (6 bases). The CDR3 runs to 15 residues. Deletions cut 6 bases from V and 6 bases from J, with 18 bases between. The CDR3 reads CASSSNRVSSQPQHF. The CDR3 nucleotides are TGTGCCAGCAGCTCTAACAGGGTATCAAGTCAGCCCCAGCATTTT.

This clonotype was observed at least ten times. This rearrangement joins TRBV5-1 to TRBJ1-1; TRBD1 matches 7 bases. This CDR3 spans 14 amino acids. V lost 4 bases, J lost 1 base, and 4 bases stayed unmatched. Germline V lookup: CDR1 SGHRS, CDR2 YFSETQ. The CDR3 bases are TGCGCCAGCAGCCCGGACAGGCCGAACACTGAAGCTTTCTTT. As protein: CASSPDRPNTEAFF.

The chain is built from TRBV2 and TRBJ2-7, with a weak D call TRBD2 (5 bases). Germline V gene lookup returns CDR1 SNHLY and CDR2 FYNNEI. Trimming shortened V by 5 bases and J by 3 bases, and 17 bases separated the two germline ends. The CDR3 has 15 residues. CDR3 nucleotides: TGTGCCAGCAGTATGACCCGGGATGGTGACTACGAGCAGTACGTC. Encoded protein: CASSMTRDGDYEQYV.

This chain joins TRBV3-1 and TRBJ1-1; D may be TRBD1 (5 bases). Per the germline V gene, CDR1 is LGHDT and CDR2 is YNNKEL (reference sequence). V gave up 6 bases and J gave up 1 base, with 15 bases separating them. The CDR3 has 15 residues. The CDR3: CASSRGRSWNTEAFF. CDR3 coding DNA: TGTGCCAGCAGTCGGGGACGGAGTTGGAACACTGAAGCTTTCTTT.

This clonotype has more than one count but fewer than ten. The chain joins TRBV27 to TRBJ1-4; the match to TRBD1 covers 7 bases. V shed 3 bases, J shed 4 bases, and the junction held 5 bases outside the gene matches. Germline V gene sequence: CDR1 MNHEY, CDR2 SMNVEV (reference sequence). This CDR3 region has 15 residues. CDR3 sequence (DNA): TGTGCCAGCAGTTTCCAGGACAGGTTTAATGAAAAACTGTTTTTT. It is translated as CASSFQDRFNEKLFF.

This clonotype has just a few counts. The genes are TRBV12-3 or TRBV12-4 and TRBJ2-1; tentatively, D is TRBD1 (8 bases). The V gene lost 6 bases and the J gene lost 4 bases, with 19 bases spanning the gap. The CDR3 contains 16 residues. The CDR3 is CASRLTGGGSYNEQFF. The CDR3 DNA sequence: TGTGCCAGCAGGCTCACAGGGGGGGGATCGTACAATGAGCAGTTCTTC.

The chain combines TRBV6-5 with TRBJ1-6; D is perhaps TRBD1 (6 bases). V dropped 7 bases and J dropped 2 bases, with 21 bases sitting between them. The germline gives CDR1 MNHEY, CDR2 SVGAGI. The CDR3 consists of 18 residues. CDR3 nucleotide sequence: TGTGCCAGCACCGTAAGCCTCGGGACACTGACCTATAATTCACCCCTCCACTTT. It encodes CASTVSLGTLTYNSPLHF.

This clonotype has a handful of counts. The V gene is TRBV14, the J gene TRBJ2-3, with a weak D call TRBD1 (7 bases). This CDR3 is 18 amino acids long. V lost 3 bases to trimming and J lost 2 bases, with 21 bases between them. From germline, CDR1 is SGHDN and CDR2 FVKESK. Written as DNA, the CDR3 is TGTGCCAGCAGCCAGGGGACGACAGGGACTGGGGCCACAGATACGCAGTATTTT. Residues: CASSQGTTGTGATDTQYF.

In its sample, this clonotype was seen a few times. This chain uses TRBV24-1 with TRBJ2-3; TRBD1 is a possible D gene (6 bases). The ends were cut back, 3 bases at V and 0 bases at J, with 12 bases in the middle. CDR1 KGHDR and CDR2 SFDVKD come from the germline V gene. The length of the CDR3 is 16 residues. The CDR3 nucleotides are TGTGCCACCAGTGATACCAAGAGGGGGAGCACAGATACGCAGTATTTT. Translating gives CATSDTKRGSTDTQYF.